Included here is one T cell receptor (beta chain) sequence, with context. This sample stems from a study of cytomegalovirus exposure and HLA in healthy donors. Generated by immunoSEQ multiplex PCR, the TCRdb table keeps only in-frame clones and is missing some. The top ten clones hold 0.78% of a sample with tens of thousands of clones, 96% of them seen once. Per the germline V gene, CDR1 is SGDLS and CDR2 is YYNGEE. Trimming took 1 base from V and 5 from J; bases not matched to a gene: 4. CDR3 length equals 16 residues. The chain combines TRBV9 with TRBJ2-2, with 11 positions matching TRBD2. Sequences were obtained from PBMCs. The sequence was collected from a man between 18 and 35 years old in good health and CMV-seronegative. The CDR3 loop reads CASSVRTSGSTGELFF. CDR3 DNA sequence: TGTGCCAGCAGCGTAAGAACTAGCGGGAGTACCGGGGAGCTGTTTTTT.